Many counts were recorded for the clone carrying this T cell receptor beta chain. The source of the sample is a study of low-dose radiotherapy and immunotherapy resistance in tumors. Study information: Doses of 0.5 Gy per fraction every 2 weeks, totaling 6.5 Gy, went to Cohort 1. The regimen for patients comprised intravenous nivolumab 240 mg every two weeks plus intravenous ipilimumab 1 mg/kg every six weeks.

As for time point: before trial treatment. Patients who could take part had advanced solid tumors with no tumor-infiltrating lymphocytes. Both TCRalpha and TCRbeta chains were reverse transcribed with V-gene-specific primers. A constant-region primer paired with the V-primer adapter amplified TCRs over approximately 18 PCR cycles. TCRdb reprocessed the reads with MiXCR, giving one entry per CDR3 protein. The repertoire holds over 65,000 distinct CDR3 sequences, roughly 19% seen once, with 2.5% to 3.5% in the top ten. Trimming left V 0 bases short and J 2 bases short, with 8 bases between. There are 15 residues in the CDR3. CDR1 is LGHNT, CDR2 FRNRAP, per germline.

The source is a male donor with prostate cancer. This sample comprised PBMCs, obtained before treatment. The chain has TRBV12-5 and TRBJ2-1; possible D gene TRBD1, 6 bases. The CDR3 DNA sequence: TGTGCTAGTGGTTTGGTGGGGGCACCCTACAATGAGCAGTTCTTC. Its protein product is CASGLVGAPYNEQFF.